Following are 13 T cell receptor beta chains from one sample sequenced in a study of CD8+CD57+ T cells in acquired aplastic anemia. Genomic DNA provided the template from which TCR beta VDJ and CDR3 profiles were obtained. TCRdb analysed the reads with MiXCR anew, one entry per CDR3 protein. The sample lists roughly 420,000 distinct CDR3 sequences; 55% to 75% were seen once. What was sequenced was sorted CD4+, CD8+, or CD8+CD57+ T cells (not recorded which) from PBMCs. These receptors were taken from a human donor in good health, serving as a control.

About this clonotype: At one end the junction does not follow the germline gene, possibly because of a read error. This sequence joins TRBV7-2 and TRBJ2-2; perhaps TRBD2 as D (6 bases). The CDR3 is 15 residues long. Germline-derived CDR1 and CDR2 are SGHTA and FQGNSA. The CDR3 nucleotides read TGTGCCAGCAGCTCCTCGACCGGGGACTCCGGGGAGATGTTTTTT. It encodes CASSSSTGDSGEMFF.

This clonotype has only one observation. V usage is TRBV11-1 and J usage is TRBJ1-1; no clear D gene. This CDR3 has 15 amino acids. Trimming removed 1 base at V and 4 bases at J, with 13 bases between. Per the germline V gene, CDR1 is SGHAT and CDR2 is FQDESV (reference sequence). The CDR3 region is CASSLVRSRFTEAFF. CDR3 DNA sequence: TGTGCCAGCAGCTTAGTACGGAGCAGGTTCACTGAAGCTTTCTTT.

This chain joins TRBV7-8 and TRBJ2-3; a weak D match, TRBD2 (6 bases). The CDR3 is 15 amino acids. V shed 0 bases and J shed 15 bases, with 22 bases lying between them. Germline CDR1 SGHVS, CDR2 FQNEAQ. CDR3: CASSLARGITDALYF. CDR3 sequence (DNA): TGTGCCAGCAGCTTAGCCCGGGGGATCACAGATGCGCTCTATTTT.

Turning to this clonotype: It may be a read error: a sequence one base away is much more abundant. V gene TRBV6-6 combines with J gene TRBJ2-1; weak D call: TRBD2 (7 bases). This CDR3 contains 17 residues. Germline V gene lookup returns CDR1 MNHNY and CDR2 SVGAGI (reference sequence). Trimming cost V 6 bases and J 2 bases, with 20 bases left between them. Here the CDR3 DNA reads TGTGCCAGCAGGTTGCAAGGGGGGGGCCGCACCTACAATGAGCAGTTCTTC. This sequence encodes CASRLQGGGRTYNEQFF.

The table lists this clonotype with a few counts. This chain links TRBV9 with TRBJ2-5, with D possibly being TRBD2 (7 bases). This CDR3 comprises 15 residues. V was trimmed by 3 bases and J by 1 base, leaving 13 bases between them. From germline, CDR1 is SGDLS and CDR2 YYNGEE. The CDR3 nucleotides read TGTGCCAGCAGCGGGGGGGGGGGCCCCCAAGAGACCCAGTACTTC. Translation: CASSGGGGPQETQYF.

On this clonotype: An end of the junction differs from the germline gene, which may be a read error. As DNA, the CDR3 is TGTGCCAGCAGCCTGGTTCGAGGGGAGTACGCCCCGCCCTTC. Translation gives CASSLVRGEYAPPF. The gene calls are TRBV2 and TRBJ1-6; tentatively, D is TRBD1 (5 bases). Germline CDR1 is SNHLY and CDR2 is FYNNEI. The length of the CDR3 is 14 residues.

Regarding this clonotype: Compared with germline, one end of the junction differs, possibly owing to a read error. This rearrangement joins TRBV5-1 to TRBJ2-2; D unclear. The CDR3 runs 14 residues. The germline V gene has CDR1 SGHRS and CDR2 YFSETQ. The CDR3 DNA reads as TGTGCCAGCAGCTTAGCTCCGAAGAACGGGGAGCTGTTTTTT. This gives the protein CASSLAPKNGELFF.

In regard to this clonotype: Since no conserved phenylalanine or tryptophan closes the CDR3, a read error is the likely cause. The V and J genes are TRBV7-3 and TRBJ2-7; D is undetermined. Germline V gene sequence: CDR1 SGHTA, CDR2 FQGTGA. The length of the CDR3 is 13 residues. The ends were cut back, 4 bases at V and 6 bases at J, with 13 bases in the middle. CDR3 sequence reads: CASSSAQVSEQYL. DNA of the CDR3: TGTGCCAGCAGCTCAGCTCAGGTCTCCGAGCAGTACTTG.

The V and J genes are TRBV6-5 and TRBJ1-1; 8 positions match TRBD1. The CDR3 contains 14 residues. After removal of 5 bases from V and 1 base from J, the junction contained 3 bases not matched to a gene. CDR1 and CDR2 (germline): MNHEY, SVGAGI. The CDR3 nucleotides are TGTGCCAGCAGTGGACAGGGCGAGAACACTGAAGCTTTCTTT. This encodes CASSGQGENTEAFF.

The chain employs TRBV11-3 and TRBJ2-7; possibly TRBD1 or TRBD2 for D (5 bases each). Trimming took off 5 bases at V and 7 bases at J, with 15 bases between the two ends. The CDR3 spans 13 residues. CDR1 SGHNT and CDR2 YENEEA come from the germline V gene. The CDR3 coding sequence is TGTGCCAGCAGCCCGAGGGGATGGCAGGAGCAGTACTTC. This codes for CASSPRGWQEQYF.

This sequence joins TRBV20-1 and TRBJ1-2; no reliable D call. The CDR3 length is 16 residues. The V gene's germline CDR1 is DFQATT and CDR2 SNEGSKA (reference sequence). V was trimmed by 4 bases and J by 3 bases, leaving 21 bases between them. CDR3 in DNA: TGCAGTGCTAAGAGGCTATGGGGTAATTCGGACTATGGCTACACCTTC. Its protein product is CSAKRLWGNSDYGYTF.

Turning to this clonotype: At one boundary the junction diverges from the germline segment, which might be a read error. The chain links TRBV5-1 to TRBJ1-2; D call uncertain. Per germline, CDR1 SGHRS and CDR2 YFSETQ. CDR3 length: 11 residues. In nucleotides, the CDR3 is TGTGCCAGCAGCAAACACGTTGGCTACACCTTC. Translating it yields CASSKHVGYTF.

This sequence joins TRBV19 and TRBJ1-6, with 7 nucleotides matching TRBD1. CDR1 and CDR2 (germline): LNHDA, SQIVND (reference sequence). Unmatched junction bases numbered 7, after V lost 4 bases and J lost 4 bases. The CDR3 has 16 amino acids. The chain's CDR3 is CASSNATGAYNSPLHF. For the CDR3, the DNA is TGTGCCAGTAGTAACGCCACAGGGGCTTATAATTCACCCCTCCACTTT.